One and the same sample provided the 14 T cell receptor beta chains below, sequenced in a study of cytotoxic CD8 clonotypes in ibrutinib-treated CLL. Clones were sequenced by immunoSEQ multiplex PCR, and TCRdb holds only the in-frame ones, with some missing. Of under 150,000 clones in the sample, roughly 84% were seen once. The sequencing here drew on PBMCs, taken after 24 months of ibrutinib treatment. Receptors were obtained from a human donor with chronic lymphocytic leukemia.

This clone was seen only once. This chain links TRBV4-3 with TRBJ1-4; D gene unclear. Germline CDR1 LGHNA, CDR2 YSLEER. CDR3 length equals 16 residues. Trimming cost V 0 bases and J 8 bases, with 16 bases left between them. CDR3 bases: TGCGCCAGCAGCCAAGATTACGGGATGCAAGGGGAAAAACTGTTTTTT. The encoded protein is CASSQDYGMQGEKLFF.

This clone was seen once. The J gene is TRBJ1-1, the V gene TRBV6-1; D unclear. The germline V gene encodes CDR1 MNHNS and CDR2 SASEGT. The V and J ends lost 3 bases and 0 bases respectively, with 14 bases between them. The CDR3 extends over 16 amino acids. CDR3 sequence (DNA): TGTGCCAGCAGTGACGAGGACGGAAAATTGAACACTGAAGCTTTCTTT. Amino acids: CASSDEDGKLNTEAFF.

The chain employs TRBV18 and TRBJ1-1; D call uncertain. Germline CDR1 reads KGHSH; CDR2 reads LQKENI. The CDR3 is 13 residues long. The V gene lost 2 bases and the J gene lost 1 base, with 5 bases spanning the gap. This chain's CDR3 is CASSPTRNTEAFF. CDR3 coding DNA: TGTGCCAGCTCACCAACTCGGAACACTGAAGCTTTCTTT.

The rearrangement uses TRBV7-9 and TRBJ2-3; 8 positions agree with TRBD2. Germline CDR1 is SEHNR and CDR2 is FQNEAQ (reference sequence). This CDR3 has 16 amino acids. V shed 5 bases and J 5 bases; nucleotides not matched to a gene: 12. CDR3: CASSPWGSGVRDTQYF. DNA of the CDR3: TGTGCCAGCAGCCCCTGGGGTAGCGGGGTTAGAGATACGCAGTATTTT. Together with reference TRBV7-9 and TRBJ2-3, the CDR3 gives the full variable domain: DTGVSQNPRHKITKRGQNVTFRCDPISEHNRLYWYRQTLGQGPEFLTYFQNEAQLEKSRLLSDRFSAERPKGSFSTLEIQRTEQGDSAMYLCASSPWGSGVRDTQYFGPGTRLTVL.

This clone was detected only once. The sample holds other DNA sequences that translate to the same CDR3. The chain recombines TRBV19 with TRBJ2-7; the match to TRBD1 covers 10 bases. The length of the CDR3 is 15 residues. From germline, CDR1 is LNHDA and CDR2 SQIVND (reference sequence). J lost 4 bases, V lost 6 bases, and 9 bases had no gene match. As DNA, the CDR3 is TGTGCCAGTAGGATCCGGGACAGGGGACTATACGAGCAGTACTTC. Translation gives CASRIRDRGLYEQYF.

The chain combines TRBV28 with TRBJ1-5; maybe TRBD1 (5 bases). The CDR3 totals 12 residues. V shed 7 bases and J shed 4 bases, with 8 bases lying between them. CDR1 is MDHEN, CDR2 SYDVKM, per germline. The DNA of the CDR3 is TGTGCCAGCACTGGGGGGAATCAGCCCCAGCATTTT. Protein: CASTGGNQPQHF.

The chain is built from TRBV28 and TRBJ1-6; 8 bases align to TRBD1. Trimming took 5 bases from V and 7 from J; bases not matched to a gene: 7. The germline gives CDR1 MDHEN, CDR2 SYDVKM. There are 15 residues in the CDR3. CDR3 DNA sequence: TGTGCCAGCAGTAAAAGACAGGGGTGGAATTCACCCCTCCACTTT. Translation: CASSKRQGWNSPLHF.

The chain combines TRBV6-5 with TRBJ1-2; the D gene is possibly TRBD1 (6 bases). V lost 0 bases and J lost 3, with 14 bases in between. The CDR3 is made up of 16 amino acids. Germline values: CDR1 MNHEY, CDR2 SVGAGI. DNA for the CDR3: TGTGCCAGCAGTTACTCGAAGGTGGGGGGCGACTATGGCTACACCTTC. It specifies CASSYSKVGGDYGYTF.

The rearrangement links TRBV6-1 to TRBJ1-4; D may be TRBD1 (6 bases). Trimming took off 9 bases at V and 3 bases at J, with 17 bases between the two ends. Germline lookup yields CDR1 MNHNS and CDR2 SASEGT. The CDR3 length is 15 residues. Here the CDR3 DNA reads TGTGCCAGATCTAGCTCTAGGGGGGCTAATGAAAAACTGTTTTTT. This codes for CARSSSRGANEKLFF.

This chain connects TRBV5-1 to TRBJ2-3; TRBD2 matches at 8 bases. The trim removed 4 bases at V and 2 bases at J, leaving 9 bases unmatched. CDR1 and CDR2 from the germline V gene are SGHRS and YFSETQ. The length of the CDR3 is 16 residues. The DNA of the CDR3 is TGCGCCAGCAGCCGGGGGGGACCAAACCCCACAGATACGCAGTATTTT. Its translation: CASSRGGPNPTDTQYF.

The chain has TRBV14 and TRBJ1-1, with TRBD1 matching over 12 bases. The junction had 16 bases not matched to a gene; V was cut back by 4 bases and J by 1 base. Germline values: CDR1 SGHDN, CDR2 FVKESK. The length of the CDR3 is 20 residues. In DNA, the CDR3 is TGTGCCAGCAGCCCGAGAGGGGGACAGGGGGCCCGAAAAAGGAACACTGAAGCTTTCTTT. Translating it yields CASSPRGGQGARKRNTEAFF.

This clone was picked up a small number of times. CDR3 bases: TGCGCCAGCAGCCAAGGGATTTACACAGGTCGTGAAGAGACCCAGTACTTC. Residues: CASSQGIYTGREETQYF. The chain recombines TRBV4-1 with TRBJ2-5; the D gene is possibly TRBD1 (5 bases). V lost 1 base and J lost 3, with 18 bases in between. CDR3 length equals 17 residues. The germline V gene has CDR1 MGHRA and CDR2 YSYEKL.

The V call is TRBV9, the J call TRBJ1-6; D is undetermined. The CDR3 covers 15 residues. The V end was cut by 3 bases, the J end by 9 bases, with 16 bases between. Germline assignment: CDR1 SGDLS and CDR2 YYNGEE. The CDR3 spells CASSARSGVGSPLHF. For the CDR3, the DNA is TGTGCCAGCAGCGCCCGGTCTGGGGTGGGTTCACCCCTCCACTTT.

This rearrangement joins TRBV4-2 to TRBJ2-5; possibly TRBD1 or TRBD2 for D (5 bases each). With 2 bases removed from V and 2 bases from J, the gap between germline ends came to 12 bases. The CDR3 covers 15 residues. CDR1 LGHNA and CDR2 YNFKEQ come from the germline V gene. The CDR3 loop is CASSQLRDLQETQYF. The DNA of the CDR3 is TGTGCCAGCAGCCAACTCCGGGACCTTCAAGAGACCCAGTACTTC.